A selection of T cell receptor beta chains follows, all from one sample in a study of technical replicates of blood from a handful of donors. The protocol was immunoSEQ multiplex PCR, while the TCRdb copy is restricted to in-frame clones and leaves out a portion. The table lists about 84,000 clones, roughly 97% of them singletons, with 0.18% in the top ten. The sequencing sample was made of T cells isolated from PBMCs. The origin of the receptors is a human donor in good health. Each CDR3 is given with its conserved first and last residue. Fields, in order: clone size, J gene, V gene, CDR3 protein. The size entry is marked missing in some rows and otherwise reads once, few, many or a size class.

-,TRBJ2-1,TRBV2,CASKTSENNEQFF
-,TRBJ2-3,TRBV4-1,CASSPGLVRAGGTDTQYF
-,TRBJ2-7,TRBV5-4,CASSQPGTGTYEQYF
-,TRBJ2-3,TRBV25-1,CASSDWGGDTQYF
-,TRBJ1-2,TRBV4-1,CASSQAPVHGYTF
once,TRBJ2-1,TRBV7-2,CASSLALAGGREQFF
-,TRBJ2-1,TRBV27,CASSKPSGRDELDNEQFF
-,TRBJ2-1,TRBV7-9,CASSLAELDEQFF
-,TRBJ2-1,TRBV28,CASSLTSGTSSYNEQFF
-,TRBJ2-3,TRBV19,CASSRMESTDTQYF
-,TRBJ2-3,TRBV18,CASSETSPRTDTQYF
-,TRBJ1-1,TRBV7-9,CASTIARDEAFF
-,TRBJ2-7,TRBV7-9,CASSFPEEKSYEQYF
once,TRBJ2-7,TRBV7-9,CASSPNPGTLYEQYF
-,TRBJ2-7,TRBV2,CASRALSGSGRSYEQYF
-,TRBJ1-2,TRBV5-6,CASSLKWGQGAYGYTF
once,TRBJ2-1,TRBV11-3,CASSRGLAGGSEQFF
-,TRBJ2-7,TRBV10-3,CAISDNRGSFREQYF
once,TRBJ1-4,TRBV5-1,CASSLAGVGEKLFF
-,TRBJ2-7,TRBV14,CASSQELEASYEQYF
-,TRBJ2-5,TRBV5-4,CASSLSRGGRETQYF
-,TRBJ2-4,TRBV6-1,CASRTGSAAKNIQYF
-,TRBJ1-5,TRBV11-2,CASSYSGGSNQPQHF
-,TRBJ1-6,TRBV30,CAWNGAVSSSYNSPLHF
-,TRBJ1-1,TRBV6-5,CASSYSNRGQTEAFF
-,TRBJ1-1,TRBV5-6,CASSGTRVNTEAFF
-,TRBJ2-5,TRBV5-6,CASSTGLVETQYF
-,TRBJ2-1,TRBV7-9,CASSSLTLPYSYNEQFF
once,TRBJ1-4,TRBV10-3,CARTGQGGEKLFF
-,TRBJ2-1,TRBV6-5,CASSYGPVQFF
-,TRBJ2-1,TRBV28,CASSLYGTWGDNEQFF
-,TRBJ1-1,TRBV6-6,CASSPLGVNTEAFF
once,TRBJ1-4,TRBV29-1,CSVGHGIEKLFF
-,TRBJ2-1,TRBV27,CASSLSPRQVLGDEQFF
-,TRBJ1-5,TRBV6-1,CASSGGGRGSANQPQHF